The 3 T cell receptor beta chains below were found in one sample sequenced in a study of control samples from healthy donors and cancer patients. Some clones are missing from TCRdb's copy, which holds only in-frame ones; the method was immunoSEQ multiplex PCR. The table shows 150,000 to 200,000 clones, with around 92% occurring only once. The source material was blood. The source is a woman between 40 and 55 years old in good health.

The CDR3 DNA reads TGTGCCAGCAGTTTCTCCAGCTCTGAAGCTTTCTTT. Its protein is CASSFSSSEAFF. The V gene is TRBV12-3 or TRBV12-4, the J gene TRBJ1-1; unclear D gene. CDR3 size: 12 residues. V dropped 3 bases and J dropped 6 bases, with 8 bases sitting between them.

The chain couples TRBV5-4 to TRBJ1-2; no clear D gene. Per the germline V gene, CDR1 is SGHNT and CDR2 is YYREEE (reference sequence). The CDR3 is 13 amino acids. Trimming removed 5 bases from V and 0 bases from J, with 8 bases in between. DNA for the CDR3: TGTGCCAGCAGTCTTACAGCTAACTATGGCTACACCTTC. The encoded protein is CASSLTANYGYTF.

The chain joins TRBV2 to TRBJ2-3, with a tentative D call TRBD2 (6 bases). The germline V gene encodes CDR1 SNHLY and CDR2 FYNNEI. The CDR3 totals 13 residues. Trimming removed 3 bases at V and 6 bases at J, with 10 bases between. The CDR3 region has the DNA TGTGCCAGCAGTGATGGGGGACTCGATACGCAGTATTTT. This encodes CASSDGGLDTQYF.